Sequencing of this T cell receptor beta chain was carried out in a study of blood T cell repertoires in COVID-19. This clone came up once. The table came from immunoSEQ multiplex PCR; TCRdb's copy has only in-frame clones and leaves some out. The repertoire consists of about 240,000 clones, with approximately 90% occurring once and the leading ten covering approximately 2.8%. In terms of age and location, participants ranged from roughly 18 to 90 years and lived in under 30 US areas. The CDR3 loop spans 13 amino acids. Trimming removed 4 bases at V and 7 bases at J, with 14 bases between. CDR1 is SGHVS, CDR2 FQNEAQ, per germline.

The sequence derives from a woman in her thirties with acute COVID-19. Sequenced: PBMCs or T cells enriched from blood (not recorded which). J is TRBJ2-7 and V is TRBV7-8; possibly TRBD2 for D (6 bases). CDR3 residues: CASSWGERKEQYF. CDR3 in DNA: TGTGCCAGCAGCTGGGGGGAGCGCAAGGAGCAGTACTTC. Complete variable domain (other parts from reference TRBV7-8 and TRBJ2-7): GAGVSQSPRYKVAKRGQDVALRCDPISGHVSLFWYQQALGQGPEFLTYFQNEAQLDKSGLPSDRFFAERPEGSVSTLKIQRTQQEDSAVYLCASSWGERKEQYFGPGTRLTVT.